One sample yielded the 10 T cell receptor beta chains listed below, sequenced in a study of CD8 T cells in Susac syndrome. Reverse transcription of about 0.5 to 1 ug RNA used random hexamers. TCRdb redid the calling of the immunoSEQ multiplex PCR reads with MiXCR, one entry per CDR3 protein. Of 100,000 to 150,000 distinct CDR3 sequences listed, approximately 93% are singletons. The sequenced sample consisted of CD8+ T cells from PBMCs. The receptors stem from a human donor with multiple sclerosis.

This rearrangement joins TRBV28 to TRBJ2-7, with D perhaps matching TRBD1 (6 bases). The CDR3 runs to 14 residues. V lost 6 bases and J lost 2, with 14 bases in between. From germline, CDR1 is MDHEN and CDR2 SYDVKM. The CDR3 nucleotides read TGTGCCAGCAGCACGCCGGACAGCCCCTACGAGCAGTACTTC. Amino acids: CASSTPDSPYEQYF.

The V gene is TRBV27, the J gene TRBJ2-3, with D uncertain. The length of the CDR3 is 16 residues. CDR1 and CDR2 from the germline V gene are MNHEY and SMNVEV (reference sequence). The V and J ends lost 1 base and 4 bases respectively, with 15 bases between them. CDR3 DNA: TGTGCCAGCAGTTTATGGCCGGGCCAGGAGCCAGATACGCAGTATTTT. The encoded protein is CASSLWPGQEPDTQYF.

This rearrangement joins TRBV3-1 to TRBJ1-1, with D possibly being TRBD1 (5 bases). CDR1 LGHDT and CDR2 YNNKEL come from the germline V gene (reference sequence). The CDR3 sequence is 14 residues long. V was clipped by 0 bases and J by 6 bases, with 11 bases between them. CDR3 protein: CASSQDREVAEAFF. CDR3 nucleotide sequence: TGTGCCAGCAGCCAAGACAGGGAAGTCGCTGAAGCTTTCTTT.

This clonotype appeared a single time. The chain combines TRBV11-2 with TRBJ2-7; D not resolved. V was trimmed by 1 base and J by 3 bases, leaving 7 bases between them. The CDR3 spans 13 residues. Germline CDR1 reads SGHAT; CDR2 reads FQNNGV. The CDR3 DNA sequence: TGTGCCAGCAGCTTAGCTCCGGACTACGAGCAGTACGTC. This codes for CASSLAPDYEQYV.

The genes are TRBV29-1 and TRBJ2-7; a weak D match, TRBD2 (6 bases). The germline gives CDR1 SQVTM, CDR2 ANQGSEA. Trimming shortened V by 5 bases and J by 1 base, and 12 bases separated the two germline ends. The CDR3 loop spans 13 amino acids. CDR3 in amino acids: CSVLTGSSYEQYV. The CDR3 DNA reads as TGCAGCGTTTTGACCGGGAGTTCCTACGAGCAGTACGTC.

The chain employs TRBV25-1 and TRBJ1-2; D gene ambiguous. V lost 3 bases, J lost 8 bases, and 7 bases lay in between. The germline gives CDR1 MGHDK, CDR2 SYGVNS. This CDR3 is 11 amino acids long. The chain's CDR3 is CASSEGRGYTF. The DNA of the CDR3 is TGTGCCAGCAGTGAGGGGAGAGGCTACACCTTC.

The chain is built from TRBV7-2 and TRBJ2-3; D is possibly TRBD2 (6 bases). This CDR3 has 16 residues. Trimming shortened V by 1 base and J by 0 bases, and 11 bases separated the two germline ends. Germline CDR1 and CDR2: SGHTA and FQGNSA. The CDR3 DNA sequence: TGTGCCAGCAGCTTAGTAGGCGGGGCTAGCACAGATACGCAGTATTTT. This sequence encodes CASSLVGGASTDTQYF.

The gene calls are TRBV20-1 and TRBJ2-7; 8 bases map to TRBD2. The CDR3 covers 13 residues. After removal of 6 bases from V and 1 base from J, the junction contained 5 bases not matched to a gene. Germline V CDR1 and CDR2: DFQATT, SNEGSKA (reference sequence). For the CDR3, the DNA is TGCAGTGCCGGAGCGGGAGAATCCTACGAGCAGTACGTC. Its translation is CSAGAGESYEQYV.

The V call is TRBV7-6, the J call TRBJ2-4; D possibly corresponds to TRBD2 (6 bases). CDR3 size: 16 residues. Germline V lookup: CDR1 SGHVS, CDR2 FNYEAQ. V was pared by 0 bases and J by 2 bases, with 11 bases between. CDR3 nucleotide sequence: TGTGCCAGCAGCTTAGCCCCGGGGAGGACCAAAAACATTCAGTACTTC. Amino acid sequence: CASSLAPGRTKNIQYF.

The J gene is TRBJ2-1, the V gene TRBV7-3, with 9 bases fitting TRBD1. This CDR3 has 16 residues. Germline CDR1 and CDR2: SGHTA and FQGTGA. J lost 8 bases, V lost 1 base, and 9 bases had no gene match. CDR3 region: CASSLNSDRGSDEQFF. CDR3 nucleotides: TGTGCCAGCAGCTTAAACTCGGACAGGGGTTCTGATGAGCAGTTCTTC.